Following are 31 T cell receptor beta chains from one sample sequenced in a study of identical twins. One entry per CDR3 protein results from TCRdb running MiXCR on the 5' RACE reads. This sample has around 240,000 distinct CDR3 sequences, with roughly a tenth found just once. Sequenced material: memory T cells sorted from blood. Receptors were obtained from a man in his forties or fifties in good health.

This clonotype was detected many times. The V and J genes are TRBV12-3 or TRBV12-4 and TRBJ1-1; D might be TRBD1 (5 bases). The CDR3 runs to 13 residues. The germline V and J ends were trimmed by 5 bases and 3 bases, with 10 bases remaining between them. The CDR3 spells CASSSMGHTEAFF. The CDR3 nucleotides are TGTGCCAGCAGTAGTATGGGGCACACTGAAGCTTTCTTT.

Ten or more counts support this clonotype. V gene TRBV7-9 combines with J gene TRBJ1-4, with 8 bases identical to TRBD1. The CDR3 loop spans 15 amino acids. J was trimmed by 5 bases and V by 5 bases; bases with no gene match: 7. Germline V gene data show CDR1 as SEHNR and CDR2 as FQNEAQ (reference sequence). The CDR3 DNA is TGTGCCAGCAGCGCACCGGGACAGGTCAATGAAAAACTGTTTTTT. This gives the protein CASSAPGQVNEKLFF.

This clonotype showed up just a few times. V and J are TRBV4-1 and TRBJ2-2; no reliable D call. The V gene's germline CDR1 is MGHRA and CDR2 YSYEKL. V gave up 4 bases and J gave up 6 bases, with 9 bases separating them. The length of the CDR3 is 13 residues. In DNA, the CDR3 is TGCGCCAGCAGCCGTCTCGGTCCCGGGGAGCTGTTTTTT. Protein sequence: CASSRLGPGELFF.

The chain uses TRBV11-2 and TRBJ2-1; D remains ambiguous. CDR3 length: 17 residues. CDR1 is SGHAT, CDR2 FQNNGV, per germline. V lost 5 bases and J 0 bases, leaving 17 bases between the germline ends. CDR3 sequence: CASSPLGSTGSYNEQFF. Here the CDR3 DNA reads TGTGCCAGCAGCCCCCTCGGCTCCACGGGCTCCTACAATGAGCAGTTCTTC.

This clonotype has ten or more counts. This chain joins TRBV18 and TRBJ2-1, with 8 bases aligning to TRBD2. The CDR3 has 20 residues. The germline V gene has CDR1 KGHSH and CDR2 LQKENI. Unmatched junction bases numbered 15, after V lost 2 bases and J lost 0 bases. In DNA, the CDR3 is TGTGCCAGCTCACCAACCCAGGGGCTAGCGGGTGGTAGCTCCTACAATGAGCAGTTCTTC. Its translation: CASSPTQGLAGGSSYNEQFF.

In this sample, this clonotype turned up a few times. The J gene is TRBJ2-1, the V gene TRBV6-5, with unresolved D. The germline gives CDR1 MNHEY, CDR2 SVGAGI. V lost 0 bases to trimming and J lost 0 bases, with 15 bases between them. The CDR3 is 18 amino acids. CDR3: CASSYSGPAPGSYNEQFF. The CDR3 nucleotides read TGTGCCAGCAGTTACTCGGGTCCCGCTCCAGGCTCCTACAATGAGCAGTTCTTC.

There are many counts of this clonotype. The chain joins TRBV12-3 or TRBV12-4 to TRBJ2-5; TRBD1 aligns across 7 bases. The CDR3 spans 13 residues. Trimming at V came to 6 bases and at J to 5 bases, leaving 6 bases not matched to a gene. The chain's CDR3 is CASSLTGRETQYF. CDR3 nucleotides: TGTGCCAGCAGCCTGACAGGGCGGGAGACCCAGTACTTC.

This clonotype was recorded at least ten times. This chain uses TRBV20-1 with TRBJ2-7; D ambiguous. The V gene lost 3 bases and the J gene lost 5 bases, with 8 bases spanning the gap. Per the germline V gene, CDR1 is DFQATT and CDR2 is SNEGSKA (reference sequence). This CDR3 is built from 11 residues. The CDR3 spells CSARGLDEQYF. The DNA of the CDR3 is TGCAGTGCTAGGGGTCTCGACGAGCAGTACTTC.

This clonotype was seen repeatedly, ten times or more. The rearrangement joins TRBV12-3 or TRBV12-4 to TRBJ2-5; D is unresolved. CDR3 length equals 12 residues. The V gene lost 4 bases and the J gene lost 4 bases, with 7 bases spanning the gap. As DNA, the CDR3 is TGTGCCAGCAGTTGGGGTCCAGAGACCCAGTACTTC. Residues: CASSWGPETQYF.

The sample holds many counts of this clonotype. The V and J genes are TRBV20-1 and TRBJ2-4; possibly TRBD1 for D (6 bases). CDR1 DFQATT and CDR2 SNEGSKA come from the germline V gene (reference sequence). The CDR3 runs to 15 residues. Trimming pared 0 bases from V and 0 bases from J, leaving 9 bases between. CDR3 coding DNA: TGCAGTGCTAGAGAGGACAGTCAAGCCAAAAACATTCAGTACTTC. Encoded protein: CSAREDSQAKNIQYF.

This sequence joins TRBV9 and TRBJ2-1; D unresolved. Looked up from germline, CDR1 is SGDLS and CDR2 is YYNGEE. Trimming took 0 bases from V and 0 from J, leaving 10 bases between them. CDR3 length: 16 amino acids. CDR3 region: CASSVDSGPSYNEQFF. CDR3 DNA: TGTGCCAGCAGCGTAGATTCGGGTCCCTCCTACAATGAGCAGTTCTTC. Full variable domain (missing parts from reference TRBV9 and TRBJ2-1): DSGVTQTPKHLITATGQRVTLRCSPRSGDLSVYWYQQSLDQGLQFLIQYYNGEERAKGNILERFSAQQFPDLHSELNLSSLELGDSALYFCASSVDSGPSYNEQFFGPGTRLTVL.

In this sample, this clonotype turned up a few times. The V and J genes are TRBV10-3 and TRBJ1-2, with 9 positions matching TRBD1. Per the germline V gene, CDR1 is ENHRY and CDR2 is SYGVKD. The CDR3 sequence is 13 residues long. J was trimmed by 7 bases and V by 4 bases; bases with no gene match: 4. The CDR3 loop is CAISADRGVGYTF. Here the CDR3 DNA reads TGTGCCATCAGTGCCGACAGGGGGGTTGGCTACACCTTC.

In nucleotides, the CDR3 is TGTGCCAGTAGCCCCGCACGGGGGAGATCCACAGATACGCAGTATTTT. Protein sequence: CASSPARGRSTDTQYF. The V and J genes are TRBV19 and TRBJ2-3, with D perhaps TRBD2 (6 bases). The CDR3 sequence is 16 residues long. V was shortened by 6 bases and J by 2 bases, with 18 bases between the two germline ends. Germline V gives CDR1 LNHDA, CDR2 SQIVND (reference sequence).

This clonotype was found many times. The V and J genes are TRBV5-1 and TRBJ1-1; no clear D. There are 14 residues in the CDR3. CDR1 and CDR2 (germline): SGHRS, YFSETQ. The germline V and J ends were trimmed by 4 bases and 5 bases, with 15 bases remaining between them. The CDR3 region is CASSRNSLGTEAFF. CDR3 in DNA: TGCGCCAGCAGCCGGAACTCACTGGGGACTGAAGCTTTCTTT.

The genes are TRBV18 and TRBJ2-7; TRBD1 is a possible D gene (6 bases). This CDR3 region has 16 residues. V dropped 0 bases and J dropped 1 base, with 13 bases sitting between them. CDR1 KGHSH and CDR2 LQKENI come from the germline V gene. CDR3 amino acids: CASSPPRRGQSYEQYF. DNA of the CDR3: TGTGCCAGCTCACCACCTCGGCGTGGACAGTCCTACGAGCAGTACTTC.

This clonotype was detected a few times. The gene calls are TRBV4-3 and TRBJ2-2; no reliable D call. There are 15 residues in the CDR3. Germline V lookup: CDR1 LGHNA, CDR2 YSLEER. Trimming shortened V by 4 bases and J by 4 bases, and 13 bases separated the two germline ends. This CDR3 is CASSLGSGVTGELFF. The CDR3 coding sequence is TGCGCCAGCAGCCTAGGCAGTGGGGTCACCGGGGAGCTGTTTTTT.

Many counts were recorded for this clonotype. The chain recombines TRBV7-2 with TRBJ2-7, with D possibly called TRBD1 or TRBD2 (5 bases each). Germline V gene data show CDR1 as SGHTA and CDR2 as FQGNSA. V was clipped by 2 bases and J by 2 bases, with 13 bases between them. The CDR3 is made up of 15 amino acids. CDR3 bases: TGTGCCAGCAGCTTATCCGGGGCCCTAACCTACGAGCAGTACTTC. Amino acid sequence: CASSLSGALTYEQYF.

A few counts support this clonotype. This chain links TRBV4-3 with TRBJ1-2, with a weak D call TRBD1 (5 bases). The V gene's germline CDR1 is LGHNA and CDR2 YSLEER. Trimming pared 4 bases from V and 2 bases from J, leaving 14 bases between. The CDR3 sequence is 15 residues long. The CDR3 DNA reads as TGCGCCAGCAGCCTCTCGGGACGGGGAAACTATGGCTACACCTTC. This gives the protein CASSLSGRGNYGYTF.

This clonotype came up many times. The chain joins TRBV20-1 to TRBJ1-1; D is unresolved. V was trimmed by 6 bases and J by 2 bases, leaving 19 bases between them. This CDR3 region has 15 residues. Germline CDR1 DFQATT, CDR2 SNEGSKA (reference sequence). The CDR3 region has the DNA TGCAGTGCCAGCAGGAACCCAGAGATAAACACTGAAGCTTTCTTT. It is translated as CSASRNPEINTEAFF.

This clonotype occurred many times. The chain employs TRBV27 and TRBJ2-1; D is unresolved. Trimming removed 4 bases from V and 10 bases from J, with 14 bases in between. The V gene's germline CDR1 is MNHEY and CDR2 SMNVEV (reference sequence). There are 13 residues in the CDR3. The CDR3 bases are TGTGCCAGCAGTTGGACCCGGCTTGGCGAGCAGTTCTTC. The encoded protein is CASSWTRLGEQFF.

This clonotype has a count of ten or more. V is TRBV27 and J is TRBJ2-3, with D unclear. CDR3 length: 11 residues. CDR1 is MNHEY and CDR2 is SMNVEV in the germline V gene (reference sequence). Deletions cut 4 bases from V and 6 bases from J, with 5 bases between. The CDR3 bases are TGTGCCAGCAGTTCCAGGGATACGCAGTATTTT. It is translated as CASSSRDTQYF.

This clonotype was counted only a few times. The rearrangement uses TRBV9 and TRBJ2-1; D is unclear. Germline lookup yields CDR1 SGDLS and CDR2 YYNGEE. Trimming shortened V by 1 base and J by 6 bases, and 14 bases separated the two germline ends. This CDR3 has 15 amino acids. For the CDR3, the DNA is TGTGCCAGCAGCGTAAACCCACGGCCTCCCAATGAGCAGTTCTTC. This codes for CASSVNPRPPNEQFF.

V usage is TRBV5-1 and J usage is TRBJ1-1; 12 bases match TRBD1. This CDR3 has 13 residues. Germline V gene lookup returns CDR1 SGHRS and CDR2 YFSETQ. V trimming: 6 bases; J trimming: 8 bases; junction bases outside the gene matches: 5. In DNA form, the CDR3 reads TGCGCCAGCATTGGGACAGGGGGCTCCGAAGCTTTCTTT. Encoded protein: CASIGTGGSEAFF.

The chain carries TRBV4-3 and TRBJ2-1, with 7 positions matching TRBD2. The CDR3 runs to 14 residues. Germline CDR1 LGHNA, CDR2 YSLEER. After removal of 4 bases from V and 4 bases from J, the junction contained 4 bases not matched to a gene. The CDR3 loop reads CASSPLAEYNEQFF. The CDR3 DNA reads TGCGCCAGCAGCCCCCTAGCGGAATACAATGAGCAGTTCTTC.

In its sample, this clonotype was seen a few times. This sequence joins TRBV4-1 and TRBJ2-3; TRBD1 aligns across 9 bases. The V gene's germline CDR1 is MGHRA and CDR2 YSYEKL. The CDR3 spans 17 residues. V was clipped by 3 bases and J by 7 bases; unmatched bases: 14. CDR3 protein: CASSQDPGQGYRYTQYF. Here the CDR3 DNA reads TGCGCCAGCAGCCAGGACCCGGGACAGGGATATAGATATACGCAGTATTTT.

This clonotype was observed a few times. This chain links TRBV12-3 or TRBV12-4 with TRBJ2-7, with no clear D. V was cut by 1 base and J by 0 bases, with 10 bases left in between. This CDR3 has 15 residues. The CDR3 reads CASSLGGVSSYEQYF. CDR3 coding DNA: TGTGCCAGCAGTTTAGGCGGCGTAAGCTCCTACGAGCAGTACTTC.

This clonotype was detected only a few times. The chain carries TRBV7-9 and TRBJ1-5; 7 bases agree with TRBD1. The germline V gene has CDR1 SEHNR and CDR2 FQNEAQ (reference sequence). The J segment lost 4 bases and the V segment lost 5 bases, leaving 8 bases of the junction unmatched. The CDR3 totals 15 residues. CDR3 protein: CASSKTGVGNQPQHF. The CDR3 region has the DNA TGTGCCAGCAGCAAAACAGGGGTGGGGAATCAGCCCCAGCATTTT.

V and J are TRBV4-2 and TRBJ2-4, with 8 nucleotides matching TRBD1. This CDR3 is built from 16 residues. Germline V gives CDR1 LGHNA, CDR2 YNFKEQ. With V trimmed by 0 bases and J by 0 bases, 1 base remained unmatched. The CDR3 here is CASSQDRGLAKNIQYF. The CDR3 nucleotides read TGTGCCAGCAGCCAAGACAGGGGGCTAGCCAAAAACATTCAGTACTTC.

There are many counts of this clonotype. This rearrangement joins TRBV15 to TRBJ2-1, with 7 bases identical to TRBD2. The CDR3 runs 17 residues. CDR1 LNHNV and CDR2 YYDKDF come from the germline V gene (reference sequence). J was trimmed by 5 bases and V by 1 base; bases with no gene match: 11. CDR3 coding DNA: TGTGCCACCAGCAGAGTCCTCGAACGACTAGCTAACAATGAGCAGTTCTTC. This encodes CATSRVLERLANNEQFF.

This clonotype occurred a few times. The chain employs TRBV28 and TRBJ2-7, with TRBD1 matching 7 bases. With V trimmed by 2 bases and J by 2 bases, 12 bases remained unmatched. CDR1 is MDHEN and CDR2 is SYDVKM in the germline V gene. The CDR3 is 17 amino acids. In nucleotides, the CDR3 is TGTGCCAGCAGTTTAAGGTCCCTGGGACAGCTAACCTACGAGCAGTACTTC. This codes for CASSLRSLGQLTYEQYF.

This clonotype was picked up many times. The CDR3 nucleotides read TGTGCCAGCAGCGTAGGGGGATGGAGGGCGTCAGAGACCCAGTACTTC. Its translation: CASSVGGWRASETQYF. The chain carries TRBV9 and TRBJ2-5, with a tentative D call TRBD2 (6 bases). Deletions cut 0 bases from V and 4 bases from J, with 16 bases between. CDR1 is SGDLS, CDR2 YYNGEE, per germline. This CDR3 has 16 residues. The full variable domain, rest sourced from reference TRBV9 and TRBJ2-5, is DSGVTQTPKHLITATGQRVTLRCSPRSGDLSVYWYQQSLDQGLQFLIQYYNGEERAKGNILERFSAQQFPDLHSELNLSSLELGDSALYFCASSVGGWRASETQYFGPGTRLLVL.